Detailed here is one T cell receptor beta chain. Its cognate antigen has yet to be identified. The record has no base qualities; no much larger clone is one base away. According to the study, the label for this sample's time point signals: cells obtained before transplantation from donor or recipient. CD3+CD4+ and CD3+CD8+ populations were FACS-sorted from unstimulated pre-transplant donor and recipient cells taken from spleen or lymph nodes. V and J are truncated by 0 bases and 3 bases respectively, leaving an intervening sequence of 14 bases. Including the terminal cysteine and phenylalanine, the CDR3 comprises 16 residues. Of all the DNA, just the CDR3 is kept, 48 bases in frame from base 1. The germline V gene provides CDR1 MGHRA and CDR2 YSYEKL. Libraries were prepared through the immunoSEQ multiplex PCR assay. For most patients, genomic DNA was isolated with the Qiagen DNeasy Blood and Tissue Kit and shipped frozen to Adaptive Biotechnologies for TCR sequencing. High-throughput TCR-beta CDR3 sequencing of genomic DNA from most patients was performed by Adaptive Biotechnologies. From the authors' description of their analysis: TCR sequencing data were retrieved from Adaptive's ImmunoSEQ software for around 19 patients, whereas three other patients were processed with MiXCR and VDJtools. To correct CD4 versus CD8 sorting errors, sequences present in both subsets at a frequency ratio below 5:1 were removed. CDR3 nucleotide sequences shared between donor and recipient were removed because their origin could not be assigned. Alloreactive clones required at least 2-fold expansion over unstimulated cells and minimum CFSE-low frequency of 0.002% (template counts) or 0.001% (read counts). Clones were considered mappable if detected in sequenced pre-transplant spleen, lymph node, or MLR CFSE-low populations of the donor or recipient. Cumulative frequency of alloreactive clones was calculated as a percentage of all sequences weighted by copy number. As stored in TCRdb, this immuneACCESS dataset retains in-frame rearrangements with V and J assigned. A fraction of the clones does not appear; measured against another copy, unresolved V genes explain less than half of the discrepancy, and the remainder lacks a known reason. V, J and clone size are taken as reported in that table, and D and trimming were inferred from the DNA itself. This sample is represented by 80,000 to 100,000 clones; around nine tenths of them were singletons. The ten biggest clones cover roughly 0.15% of the sample.

The data stem from a study of graft-versus-host responses after intestinal transplantation (dated by TCRdb to 2020 to 2022). Background for the entire study: Multivisceral, liver-intestinal, or isolated intestinal transplants were received by the recipients. A cohort of about two dozen intestinal transplant recipients, including one retransplant, was enrolled, and 3 patients lacking pretransplant specimens were excluded. Rather than going through the commercial service, samples from a few later patients were sequenced in-house on an Illumina MiSeq and processed with MiXCR. Alloreactive clones were identified by sequencing pre-transplant mixed lymphocyte reaction products and comparing these products with unstimulated pre-transplant donor and recipient T cells. A peak of at least 4% donor T cells among recipient peripheral blood mononuclear cells was the definition used for donor T cell macrochimerism. All recipients received anti-thymocyte globulin induction followed by maintenance tacrolimus and steroids for around 3 years. Bulk TCR-beta CDR3 sequencing was used to track graft-versus-host and host-versus-graft alloreactive T cell clones in the graft, circulation and bone marrow after intestinal transplantation.

Study-wide conclusions, independent of this receptor: The conclusions were limited by the relatively low number and heterogeneity of the intestinal transplant patients. Early after transplant, peak levels of circulating GvH clones were found to be associated with declines in HvG clones. GvH clones turned up in recipient bone marrow, with some appearing earlier in ileal mucosa or blood, a pattern consistent with an intestinal mucosal origin. High GvH to HvG T cell clonal ratios were observed in the allografts of patients with donor T cell macrochimerism.

The receptor's source is a human donor who received an intestinal transplant. Sequencing was performed on unstimulated CD4+ T cells sorted from spleen or lymph node cells, taken before intestinal transplant. The chain is made from TRBV4-1 and TRBJ2-5; the D segment could be TRBD1, given 6 matching bases. The CDR3 region reads CASSQDAGDREETQYF. In nucleotide form, the sequence is TGCGCCAGCAGCCAAGATGCAGGGGACCGCGAAGAGACCCAGTACTTC.